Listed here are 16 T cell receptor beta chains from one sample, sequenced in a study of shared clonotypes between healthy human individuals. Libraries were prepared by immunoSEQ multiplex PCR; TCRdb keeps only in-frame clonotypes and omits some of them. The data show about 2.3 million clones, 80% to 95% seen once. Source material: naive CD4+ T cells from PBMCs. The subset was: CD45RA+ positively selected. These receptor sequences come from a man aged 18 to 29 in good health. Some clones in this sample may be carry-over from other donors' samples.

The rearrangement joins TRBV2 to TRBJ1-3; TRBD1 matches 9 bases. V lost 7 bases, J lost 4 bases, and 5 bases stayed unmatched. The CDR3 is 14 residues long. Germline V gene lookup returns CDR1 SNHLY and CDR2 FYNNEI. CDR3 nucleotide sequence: TGTGCCAGCATGGAAACAGGGGGCGGAAACACCATATATTTT. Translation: CASMETGGGNTIYF.

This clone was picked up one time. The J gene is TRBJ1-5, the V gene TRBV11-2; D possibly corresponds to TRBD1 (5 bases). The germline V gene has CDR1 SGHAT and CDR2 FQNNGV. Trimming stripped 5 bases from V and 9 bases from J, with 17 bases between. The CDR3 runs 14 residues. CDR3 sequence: CASSAGPGWAPQHF. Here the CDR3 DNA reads TGTGCCAGCAGCGCGGGGCCCGGATGGGCGCCCCAGCATTTT.

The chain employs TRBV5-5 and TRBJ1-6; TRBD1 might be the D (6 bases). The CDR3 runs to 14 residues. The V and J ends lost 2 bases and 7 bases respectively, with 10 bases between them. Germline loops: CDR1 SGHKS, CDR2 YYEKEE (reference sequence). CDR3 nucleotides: TGTGCCAGCAGCTTCGGGACACCCAATTCACCCCTCCACTTT. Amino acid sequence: CASSFGTPNSPLHF.

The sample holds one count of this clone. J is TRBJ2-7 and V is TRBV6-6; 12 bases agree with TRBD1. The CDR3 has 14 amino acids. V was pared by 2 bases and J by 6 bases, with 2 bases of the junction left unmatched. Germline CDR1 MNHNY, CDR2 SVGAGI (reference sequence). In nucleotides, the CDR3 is TGTGCCAGCAGTTACGGGACAGGGGGCGGCGAGCAGTACTTC. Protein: CASSYGTGGGEQYF.

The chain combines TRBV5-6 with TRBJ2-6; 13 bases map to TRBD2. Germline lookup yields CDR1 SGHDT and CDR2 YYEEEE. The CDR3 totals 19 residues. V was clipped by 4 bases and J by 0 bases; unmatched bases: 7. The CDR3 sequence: CASSPTSGRAISGANVLTF. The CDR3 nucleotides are TGTGCCAGCAGCCCAACTAGCGGGAGGGCAATCTCTGGGGCCAACGTCCTGACTTTC.

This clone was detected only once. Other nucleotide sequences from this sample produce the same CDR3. DNA of the CDR3: TGTGCCAGCAGTTTGGGGACAGGAAGGCCCCAGCATTTT. Translated, it gives CASSLGTGRPQHF. V and J are TRBV28 and TRBJ1-5, with 8 bases fitting TRBD1. The CDR3 runs 13 residues. V dropped 3 bases and J dropped 9; count of bases not matched to a gene: 4. Germline-derived CDR1 and CDR2 are MDHEN and SYDVKM.

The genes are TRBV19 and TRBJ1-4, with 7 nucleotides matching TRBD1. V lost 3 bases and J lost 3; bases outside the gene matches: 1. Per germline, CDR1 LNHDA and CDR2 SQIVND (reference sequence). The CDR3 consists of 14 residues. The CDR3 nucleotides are TGTGCCAGTAGTATGGGACAGCCTAATGAAAAACTGTTTTTT. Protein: CASSMGQPNEKLFF.

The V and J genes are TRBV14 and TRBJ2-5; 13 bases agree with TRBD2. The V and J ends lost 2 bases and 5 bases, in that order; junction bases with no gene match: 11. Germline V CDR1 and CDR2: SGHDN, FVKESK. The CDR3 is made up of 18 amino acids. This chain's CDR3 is CASSQRTSGSPGTETQYF. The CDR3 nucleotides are TGTGCCAGCAGCCAAAGGACTAGCGGGAGCCCCGGAACCGAGACCCAGTACTTC.

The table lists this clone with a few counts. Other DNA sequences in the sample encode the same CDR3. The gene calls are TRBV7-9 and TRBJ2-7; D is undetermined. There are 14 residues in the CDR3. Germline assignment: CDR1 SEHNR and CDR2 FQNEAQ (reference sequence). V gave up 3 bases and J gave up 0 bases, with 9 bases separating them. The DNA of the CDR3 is TGTGCCAGCAGCTTGAGAGATCTCTCCTACGAGCAGTACTTC. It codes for CASSLRDLSYEQYF.

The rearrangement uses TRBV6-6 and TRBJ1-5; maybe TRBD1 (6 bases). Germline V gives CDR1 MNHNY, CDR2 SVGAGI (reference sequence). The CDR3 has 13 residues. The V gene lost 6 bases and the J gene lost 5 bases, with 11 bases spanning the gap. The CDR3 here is CASSRDNYQPQHF. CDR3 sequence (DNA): TGTGCCAGCAGCCGGGACAACTATCAGCCCCAGCATTTT.

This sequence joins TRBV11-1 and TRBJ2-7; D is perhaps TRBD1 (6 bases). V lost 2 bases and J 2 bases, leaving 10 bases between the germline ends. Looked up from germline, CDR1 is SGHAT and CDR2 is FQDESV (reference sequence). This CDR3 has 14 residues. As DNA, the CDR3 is TGTGCCAGCAGCTTACAGGGGTCCACCTACGAGCAGTACTTC. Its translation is CASSLQGSTYEQYF.

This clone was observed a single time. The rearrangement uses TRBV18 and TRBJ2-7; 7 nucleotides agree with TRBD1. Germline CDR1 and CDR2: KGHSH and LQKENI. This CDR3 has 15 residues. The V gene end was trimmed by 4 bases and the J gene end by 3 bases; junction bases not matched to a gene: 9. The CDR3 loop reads CASSREQGSFYEQYF. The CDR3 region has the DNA TGTGCCAGCTCACGGGAACAGGGGAGTTTCTACGAGCAGTACTTC.

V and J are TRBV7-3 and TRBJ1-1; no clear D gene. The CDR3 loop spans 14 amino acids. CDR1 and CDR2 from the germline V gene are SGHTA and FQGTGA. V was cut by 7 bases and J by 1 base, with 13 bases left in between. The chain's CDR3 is CASTSGMGNTEAFF. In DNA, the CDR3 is TGTGCCAGCACCTCCGGGATGGGGAACACTGAAGCTTTCTTT.

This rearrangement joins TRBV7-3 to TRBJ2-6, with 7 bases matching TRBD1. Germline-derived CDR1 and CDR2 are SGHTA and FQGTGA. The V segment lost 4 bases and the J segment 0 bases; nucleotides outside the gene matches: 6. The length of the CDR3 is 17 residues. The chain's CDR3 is CASSSSGTDSGANVLTF. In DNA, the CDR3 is TGTGCCAGCAGCTCGTCCGGGACAGACTCTGGGGCCAACGTCCTGACTTTC.

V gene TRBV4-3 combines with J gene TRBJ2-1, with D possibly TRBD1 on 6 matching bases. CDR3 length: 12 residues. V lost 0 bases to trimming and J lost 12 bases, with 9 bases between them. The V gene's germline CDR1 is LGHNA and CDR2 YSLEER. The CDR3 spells CASSQDLGAQFF. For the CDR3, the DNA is TGCGCCAGCAGCCAAGATTTGGGGGCGCAGTTCTTC.

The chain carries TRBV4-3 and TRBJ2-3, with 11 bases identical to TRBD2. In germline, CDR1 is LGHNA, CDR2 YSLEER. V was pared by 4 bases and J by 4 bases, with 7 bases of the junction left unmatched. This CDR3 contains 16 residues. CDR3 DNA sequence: TGCGCCAGCAGCCGTATAACTAGCGGGAGTTCAGATACGCAGTATTTT. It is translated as CASSRITSGSSDTQYF.